This T cell receptor (beta chain) was recovered during a study of beta chain features in type 1 diabetes. Sequenced material consisted of expressed TCRB transcripts (all of the isolated RNA was reverse transcribed). TCRdb's table, derived via immunoSEQ multiplex PCR, lists solely in-frame clones and lacks some. The sample comprises 300,000 to 400,000 clones, 11% of which are singletons, and roughly 0.016% rests with the top ten. This clone has more than one count but fewer than ten. Germline loops: CDR1 LNHNV, CDR2 YYDKDF (reference sequence). Losses at the gene ends were 6 bases for V and 3 bases for J; bases not matched to a gene: 4. The CDR3 has 15 residues.

Input material: naive CD4+ T cells from blood. The chain has TRBV15 and TRBJ2-7; 14 bases align to TRBD2. This receptor was taken from a woman aged 25 to 39 in good health. The CDR3 nucleotides read TGTGCCACCAGGACCGGGACTAGCGGGAGCTACGAGCAGTACTTC. Protein: CATRTGTSGSYEQYF.